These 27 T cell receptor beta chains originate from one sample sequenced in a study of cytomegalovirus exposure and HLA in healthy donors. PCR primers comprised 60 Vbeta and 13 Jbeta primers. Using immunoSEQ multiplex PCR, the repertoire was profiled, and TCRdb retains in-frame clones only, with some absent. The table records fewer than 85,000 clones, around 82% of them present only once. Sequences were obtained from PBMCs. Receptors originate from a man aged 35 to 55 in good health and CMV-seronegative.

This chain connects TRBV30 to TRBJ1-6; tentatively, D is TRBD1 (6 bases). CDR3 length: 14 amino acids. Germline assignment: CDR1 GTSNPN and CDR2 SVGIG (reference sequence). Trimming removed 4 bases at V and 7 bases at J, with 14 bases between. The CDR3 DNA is TGTGCCTGGACCGATCTTGGGGGCAATTCACCCCTCCACTTT. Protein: CAWTDLGGNSPLHF.

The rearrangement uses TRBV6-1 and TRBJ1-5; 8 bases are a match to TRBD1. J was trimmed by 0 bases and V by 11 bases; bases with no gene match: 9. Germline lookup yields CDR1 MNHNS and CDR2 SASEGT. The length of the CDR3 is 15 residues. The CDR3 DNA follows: TGTGCCTGTGACAGGGGATTGAATAGCAATCAGCCCCAGCATTTT. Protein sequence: CACDRGLNSNQPQHF.

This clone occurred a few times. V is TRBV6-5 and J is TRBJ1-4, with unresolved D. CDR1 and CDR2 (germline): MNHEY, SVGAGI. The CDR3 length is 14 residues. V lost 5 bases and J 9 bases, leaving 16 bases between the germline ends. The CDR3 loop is CASSPTWAVQKLFF. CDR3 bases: TGTGCCAGCAGTCCTACGTGGGCAGTACAAAAACTGTTTTTT.

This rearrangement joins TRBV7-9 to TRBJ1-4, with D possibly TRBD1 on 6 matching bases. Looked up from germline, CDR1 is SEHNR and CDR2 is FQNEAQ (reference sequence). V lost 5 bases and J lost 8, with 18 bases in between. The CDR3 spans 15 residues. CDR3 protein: CASSTQQGSGEKLFF. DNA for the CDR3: TGTGCCAGCAGCACTCAACAGGGAAGTGGGGAAAAACTGTTTTTT.

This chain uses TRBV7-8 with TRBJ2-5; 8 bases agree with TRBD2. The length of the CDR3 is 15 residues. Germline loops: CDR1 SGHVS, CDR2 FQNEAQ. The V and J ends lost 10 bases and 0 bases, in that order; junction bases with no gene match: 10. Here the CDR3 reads CAIRSGSGNQETQYF. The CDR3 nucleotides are TGTGCCATCAGGAGTGGTAGCGGGAACCAAGAGACCCAGTACTTC.

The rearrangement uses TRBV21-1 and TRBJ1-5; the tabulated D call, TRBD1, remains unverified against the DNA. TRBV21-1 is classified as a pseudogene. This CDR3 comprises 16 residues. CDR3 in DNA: TGTGCCAGCAGCAAAACTTGTGGGGCTTCCAATCAGCCCCAGCATTTT. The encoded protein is CASSKTCGASNQPQHF.

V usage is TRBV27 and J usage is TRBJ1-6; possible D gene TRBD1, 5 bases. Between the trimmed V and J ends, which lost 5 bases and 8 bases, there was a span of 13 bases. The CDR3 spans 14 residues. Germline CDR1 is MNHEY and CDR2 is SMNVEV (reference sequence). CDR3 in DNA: TGTGCCAGCAGTCCCAGGGCTTTGGATTCACCCCTCCACTTT. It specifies CASSPRALDSPLHF.

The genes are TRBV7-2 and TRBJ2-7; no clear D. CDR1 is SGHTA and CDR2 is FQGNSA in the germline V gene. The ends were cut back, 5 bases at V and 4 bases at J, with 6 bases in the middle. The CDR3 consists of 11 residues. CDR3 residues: CASSPKYEQYF. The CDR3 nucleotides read TGTGCCAGCAGCCCCAAATACGAGCAGTACTTC.

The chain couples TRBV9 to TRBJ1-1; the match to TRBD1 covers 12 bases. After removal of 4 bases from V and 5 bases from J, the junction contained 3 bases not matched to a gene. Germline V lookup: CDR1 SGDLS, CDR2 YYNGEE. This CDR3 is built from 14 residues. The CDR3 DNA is TGTGCCAGCAGCCGGGACAGGGGGCGGACTGAAGCTTTCTTT. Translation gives CASSRDRGRTEAFF.

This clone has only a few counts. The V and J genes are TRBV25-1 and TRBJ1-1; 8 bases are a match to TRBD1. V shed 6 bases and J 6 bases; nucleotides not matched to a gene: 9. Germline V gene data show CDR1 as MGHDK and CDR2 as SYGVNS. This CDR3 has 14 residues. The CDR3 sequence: CASRATTGGAEAFF. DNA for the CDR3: TGTGCCAGCAGGGCAACTACAGGGGGTGCTGAAGCTTTCTTT.

Here the CDR3 reads CSVEGNTEAFF. The CDR3 nucleotides are TGCAGCGTCGAGGGAAACACTGAAGCTTTCTTT. This chain links TRBV29-1 with TRBJ1-1; no clear D gene. Trimming cost V 6 bases and J 2 bases, with 7 bases left between them. Germline V gene lookup returns CDR1 SQVTM and CDR2 ANQGSEA. CDR3 length: 11 amino acids.

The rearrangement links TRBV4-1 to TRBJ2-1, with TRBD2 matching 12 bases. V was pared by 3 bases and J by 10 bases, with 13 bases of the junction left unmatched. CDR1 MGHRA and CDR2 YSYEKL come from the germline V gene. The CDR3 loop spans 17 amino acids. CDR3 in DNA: TGCGCCAGCAGCCACCAACCCCGGTCTAGCGGGGGGGAAGAGCAGTTCTTC. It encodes CASSHQPRSSGGEEQFF.

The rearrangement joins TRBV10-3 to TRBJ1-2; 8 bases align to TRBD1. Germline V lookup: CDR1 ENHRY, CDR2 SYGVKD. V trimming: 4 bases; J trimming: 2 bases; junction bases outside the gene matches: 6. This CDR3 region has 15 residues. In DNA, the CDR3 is TGTGCCATCAGTGGGCCGGGACAGGTGAACTATGGCTACACCTTC. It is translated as CAISGPGQVNYGYTF.

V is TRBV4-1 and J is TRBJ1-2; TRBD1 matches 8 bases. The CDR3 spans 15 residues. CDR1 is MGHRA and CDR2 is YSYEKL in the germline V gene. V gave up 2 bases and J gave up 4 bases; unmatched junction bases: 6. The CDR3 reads CASSQQTGVGYGYTF. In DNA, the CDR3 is TGCGCCAGCAGCCAACAGACAGGGGTGGGCTATGGCTACACCTTC.

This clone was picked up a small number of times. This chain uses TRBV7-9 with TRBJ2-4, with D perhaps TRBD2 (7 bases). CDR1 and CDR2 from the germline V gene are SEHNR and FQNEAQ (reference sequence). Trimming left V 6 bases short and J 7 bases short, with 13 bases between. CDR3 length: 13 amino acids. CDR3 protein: CASRREGGNIQYF. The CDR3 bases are TGTGCCAGCAGGAGGGAGGGGGGTAACATTCAGTACTTC.

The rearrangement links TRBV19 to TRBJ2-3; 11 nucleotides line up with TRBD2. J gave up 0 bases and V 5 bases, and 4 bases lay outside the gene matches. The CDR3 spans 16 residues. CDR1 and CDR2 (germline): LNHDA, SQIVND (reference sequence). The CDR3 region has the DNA TGTGCCAGTAGTTCCAGACTAGCGGGGAGCACAGATACGCAGTATTTT. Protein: CASSSRLAGSTDTQYF. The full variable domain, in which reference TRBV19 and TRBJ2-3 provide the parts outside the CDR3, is DGGITQSPKYLFRKEGQNVTLSCEQNLNHDAMYWYRQDPGQGLRLIYYSQIVNDFQKGDIAEGYSVSREKKESFPLTVTSAQKNPTAFYLCASSSRLAGSTDTQYFGPGTRLTVL.

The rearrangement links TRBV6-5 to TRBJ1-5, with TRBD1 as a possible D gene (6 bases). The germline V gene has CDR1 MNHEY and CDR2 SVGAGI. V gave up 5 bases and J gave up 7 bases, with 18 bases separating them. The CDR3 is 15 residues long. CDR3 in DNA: TGTGCCAGCAGTGGGAGCAGGGGATTCGGACAGCCCCAGCATTTT. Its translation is CASSGSRGFGQPQHF.

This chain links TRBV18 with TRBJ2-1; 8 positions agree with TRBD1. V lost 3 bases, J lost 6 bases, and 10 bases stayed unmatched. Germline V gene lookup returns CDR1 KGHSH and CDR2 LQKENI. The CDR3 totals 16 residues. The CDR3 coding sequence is TGTGCCAGCTCACCCCAACAGGGGGGCTCCGGCAATGAGCAGTTCTTC. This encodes CASSPQQGGSGNEQFF.

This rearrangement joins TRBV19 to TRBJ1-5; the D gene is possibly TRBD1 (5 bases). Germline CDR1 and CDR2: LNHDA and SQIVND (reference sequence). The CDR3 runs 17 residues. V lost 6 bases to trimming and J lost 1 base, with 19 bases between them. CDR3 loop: CASSTPGWGQSNQPQHF. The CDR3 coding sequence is TGTGCCAGTAGCACGCCCGGCTGGGGCCAAAGCAATCAGCCCCAGCATTTT. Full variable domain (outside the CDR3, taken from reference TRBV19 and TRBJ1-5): DGGITQSPKYLFRKEGQNVTLSCEQNLNHDAMYWYRQDPGQGLRLIYYSQIVNDFQKGDIAEGYSVSREKKESFPLTVTSAQKNPTAFYLCASSTPGWGQSNQPQHFGDGTRLSIL.

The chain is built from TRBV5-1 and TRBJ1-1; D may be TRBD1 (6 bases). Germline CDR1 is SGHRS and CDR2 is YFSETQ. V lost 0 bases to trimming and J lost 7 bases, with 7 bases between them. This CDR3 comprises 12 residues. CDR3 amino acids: CASSLEQGEAFF. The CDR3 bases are TGCGCCAGCAGCTTGGAACAGGGTGAAGCTTTCTTT.

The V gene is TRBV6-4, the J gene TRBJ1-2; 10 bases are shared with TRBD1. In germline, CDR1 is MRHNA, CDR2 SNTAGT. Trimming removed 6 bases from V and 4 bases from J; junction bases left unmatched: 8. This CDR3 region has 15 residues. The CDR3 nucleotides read TGTGCCAGCAGACAAAAGACAGGGGGCGGCTATGGCTACACCTTC. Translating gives CASRQKTGGGYGYTF.

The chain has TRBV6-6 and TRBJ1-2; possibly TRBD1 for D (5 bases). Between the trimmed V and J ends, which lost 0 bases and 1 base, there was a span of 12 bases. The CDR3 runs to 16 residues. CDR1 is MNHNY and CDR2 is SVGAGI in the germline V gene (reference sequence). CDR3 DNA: TGTGCCAGCAGTTACTCATCATCCGGGGGTAACTATGGCTACACCTTC. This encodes CASSYSSSGGNYGYTF.

This CDR3 is CASSFLQGTATNEKLFF. CDR3 DNA sequence: TGTGCCAGCAGCTTCCTACAGGGTACGGCAACTAATGAAAAACTGTTTTTT. The chain employs TRBV7-6 and TRBJ1-4; D perhaps matches TRBD1 (6 bases). This CDR3 comprises 17 residues. Germline lookup yields CDR1 SGHVS and CDR2 FNYEAQ. V was cut by 3 bases and J by 0 bases, with 14 bases left in between.

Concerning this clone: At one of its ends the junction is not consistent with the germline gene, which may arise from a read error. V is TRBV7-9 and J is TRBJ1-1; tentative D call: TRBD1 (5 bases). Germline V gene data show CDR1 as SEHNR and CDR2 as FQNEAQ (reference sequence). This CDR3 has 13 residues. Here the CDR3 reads CSSTRDRNTEAFF. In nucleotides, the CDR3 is TGTTCCAGCACCCGAGACAGGAACACTGAAGCTTTCTTT.

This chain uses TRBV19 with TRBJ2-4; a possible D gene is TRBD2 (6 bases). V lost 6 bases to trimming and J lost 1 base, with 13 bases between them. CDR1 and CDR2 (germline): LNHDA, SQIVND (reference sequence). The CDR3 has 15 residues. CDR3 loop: CASSPSAGAKNIQYF. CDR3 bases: TGTGCCAGTAGCCCCTCAGCGGGCGCCAAAAACATTCAGTACTTC.

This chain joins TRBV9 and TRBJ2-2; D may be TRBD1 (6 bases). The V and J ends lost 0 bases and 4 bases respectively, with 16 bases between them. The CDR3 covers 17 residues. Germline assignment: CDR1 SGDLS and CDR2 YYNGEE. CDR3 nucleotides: TGTGCCAGCAGCGTAGGAGGACAGAGTCTTAGCACCGGGGAGCTGTTTTTT. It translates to CASSVGGQSLSTGELFF.

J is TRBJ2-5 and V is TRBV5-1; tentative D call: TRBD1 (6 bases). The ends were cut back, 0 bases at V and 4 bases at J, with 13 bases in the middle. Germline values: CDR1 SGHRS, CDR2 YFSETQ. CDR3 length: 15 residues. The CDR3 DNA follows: TGCGCCAGCAGCTTGGCCTACAGGGTGGGAGAGACCCAGTACTTC. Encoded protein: CASSLAYRVGETQYF.